These T cell receptor beta chains were read from a single sample in a study of T-cell reconstitution after alpha-beta-depleted transplantation in children. TCRdb analysed the PCR reads with MiXCR anew, one entry per CDR3 protein. The data hold about 420,000 distinct CDR3 sequences, with about a tenth observed a single time. The material was PBMCs from the stem cell graft donor, obtained from the stem cell graft. These receptors all stem from a human donor who donated a stem cell graft to a child with acute myeloid leukemia. CDR3s include the opening cysteine and the closing phenylalanine or tryptophan. D genes are given only for firm matches. Size tells how often a clone was seen (once, few, many) or the class of an expanded clone, and some rows leave it out.

DNA: TGTGCCAGCAGTGAAGTTCAGGCCAGGGGATCGCAGTATTTT
CDR3: CASSEVQARGSQYF
V: TRBV6-1
size: -
D: -
J: TRBJ2-3

DNA: TGCGCCAGCAGCTCTTCCCCGACAGGACTCACAGATACGCAGTATTTT
CDR3: CASSSSPTGLTDTQYF
V: TRBV5-1
size: -
D: -
J: TRBJ2-3

DNA: TGTGCCAGCAGCTTGCCAAACGCCTACGAGCAGTACTTC
CDR3: CASSLPNAYEQYF
V: TRBV5-6
size: -
D: -
J: TRBJ2-7

DNA: TGTGCCAGCAGCGAGAACCAGGGTCCAGCTAATGAAAAACTGTTTTTT
CDR3: CASSENQGPANEKLFF
V: TRBV14
size: few
D: -
J: TRBJ1-4

DNA: TGTGCCAGCAGCGTAGTTGGGCTAGCGGGCGACAATGAGCAGTTCTTC
CDR3: CASSVVGLAGDNEQFF
V: TRBV9
size: few
D: TRBD2
J: TRBJ2-1

DNA: TGTGCCAGCAGTTATGACCCTAGCGGGAGGTCCACCGGGGAGCTGTTTTTT
CDR3: CASSYDPSGRSTGELFF
V: TRBV6-2/TRBV6-3
size: few
D: TRBD2
J: TRBJ2-2

DNA: TGTGCCAGCAGTTTCGGCGGGTTCGGAGCCCAAGAGACCCAGTACTTC
CDR3: CASSFGGFGAQETQYF
V: TRBV12-3/TRBV12-4
size: -
D: -
J: TRBJ2-5

DNA: TGTGCCAGCAGTTATTATGGGGTCCATGAGCAGTTCTTC
CDR3: CASSYYGVHEQFF
V: TRBV6-2/TRBV6-3
size: few
D: -
J: TRBJ2-1

DNA: TGTGCCTGGTCCGCCACCGGGGAGCTGTTTTTT
CDR3: CAWSATGELFF
V: TRBV30
size: few
D: -
J: TRBJ2-2

DNA: TGTGCCAGCAGAAGACTAGGCCAAGAGACCCAGTACTTC
CDR3: CASRRLGQETQYF
V: TRBV6-2/TRBV6-3
size: few
D: -
J: TRBJ2-5

DNA: TGCAGCGTTCTTGCGACAGGGGCTAATGAAAAACTGTTTTTT
CDR3: CSVLATGANEKLFF
V: TRBV29-1
size: few
D: TRBD1
J: TRBJ1-4

DNA: TGTGCCAGCAGCTTACACCTTGGACTAGCGGGAGCTTCTACAGGCAATGAGCAGTTCTTC
CDR3: CASSLHLGLAGASTGNEQFF
V: TRBV11-2
size: -
D: TRBD2
J: TRBJ2-1

DNA: TGTGCCAGCCTGGCAGGTTCTGGGGCCAACGTCCTGACTTTC
CDR3: CASLAGSGANVLTF
V: TRBV25-1
size: few
D: -
J: TRBJ2-6

DNA: TGTGCCAGTAGTATCACGGGCGCTCGTCAGCCCCAGCATTTT
CDR3: CASSITGARQPQHF
V: TRBV19
size: few
D: -
J: TRBJ1-5

DNA: TGTGCCAGCAGTCAAGAGGGACAGCTGGGGACCCAGTACTTC
CDR3: CASSQEGQLGTQYF
V: TRBV12-3/TRBV12-4
size: -
D: TRBD1
J: TRBJ2-5

DNA: TGCAGTGCCAGAAAAGGAGCGGGAGAGGGCACAGATACGCAGTATTTT
CDR3: CSARKGAGEGTDTQYF
V: TRBV20-1
size: few
D: TRBD2
J: TRBJ2-3

DNA: TGCAGCGTTTATCAGGGCTACGAGCAGTACTTC
CDR3: CSVYQGYEQYF
V: TRBV29-1
size: -
D: -
J: TRBJ2-7

DNA: TGTGCCAGCAGCGCCTACAGGGGGGGACGAGAAAAACTGTTTTTT
CDR3: CASSAYRGGREKLFF
V: TRBV21-1
size: -
D: -
J: TRBJ1-4

DNA: TGCGCCAGCAGCTTGGAATGGCGGGAGTCCTACGAGCAGTACTTC
CDR3: CASSLEWRESYEQYF
V: TRBV5-1
size: -
D: TRBD2
J: TRBJ2-7

DNA: TGTGCCACCAGCACCCGAGCGGGAGTGAATAATGAGCAGTTCTTC
CDR3: CATSTRAGVNNEQFF
V: TRBV15
size: -
D: TRBD2
J: TRBJ2-1

DNA: TGCAGTGCTAGCGGCGTTTCGGCTTCCTACAATGAGCAGTTCTTC
CDR3: CSASGVSASYNEQFF
V: TRBV20-1
size: -
D: -
J: TRBJ2-1

DNA: TGTGCCAGCAGCGTAGTGCCTGGGGGGGTCGGGACTGAAGCTTTCTTT
CDR3: CASSVVPGGVGTEAFF
V: TRBV9
size: many
D: -
J: TRBJ1-1

DNA: TGCGCCAGCAGCTACCCCCGGGCTAATTCACCCCTCCACTTT
CDR3: CASSYPRANSPLHF
V: TRBV5-1
size: -
D: -
J: TRBJ1-6

DNA: TGTGCCAGCAGGTTTGCGGGAGCCGCCTACAATGAGCAGTTCTTC
CDR3: CASRFAGAAYNEQFF
V: TRBV25-1
size: many
D: TRBD2
J: TRBJ2-1

DNA: TGCGCCAGCAGCCCCGAGACAGGCTACGAGCAGTACTTC
CDR3: CASSPETGYEQYF
V: TRBV5-1
size: -
D: -
J: TRBJ2-7

DNA: TGCAGCGTTGACAGGGACGAAAAACTGTTTTTT
CDR3: CSVDRDEKLFF
V: TRBV29-1
size: few
D: -
J: TRBJ1-4

DNA: TGCAGCGTGTTAGCGGGGGCCACAGATACGCAGTATTTT
CDR3: CSVLAGATDTQYF
V: TRBV29-1
size: many
D: TRBD2
J: TRBJ2-3

DNA: TGCAGTGCTCGGACCGGGACAGGGGGATACGAGCAGTACTTC
CDR3: CSARTGTGGYEQYF
V: TRBV20-1
size: -
D: TRBD1
J: TRBJ2-7

DNA: TGCAGTGCCCGACCGCCCTCCTACGAGCAGTACTTC
CDR3: CSARPPSYEQYF
V: TRBV20-1
size: -
D: -
J: TRBJ2-7